This T cell receptor beta chain stems from a study of cytomegalovirus exposure and HLA in healthy donors (TCRdb year 2017). At the level of the whole study: A later analysis indicated that the 130 or so validation repertoires were generated on the platform also employed for the 700 or so repertoires of the first cohort. To predict cytomegalovirus infection status, the study brought together high-throughput TCR immunosequencing, statistical association of individual TCRs with disease status, and machine learning. The study aimed to test whether signatures of past pathogen exposure could be identified by cataloging public T cell receptors. In addition to the first cohort of around 670 subjects, a separate validation cohort of 120 different subjects was used. Study-wide findings and limitations: The classifier was reported to diagnose cytomegalovirus status with high specificity and sensitivity in both the original cohort and the validation cohort. Across donors, most TCR sequences were observed very rarely, whereas some public TCRs were present in many individuals. All 120 or so repertoires were used to score co-occurrence in the validation cohort in a later analysis, because that analysis had no HLA typing for the cohort. Of the cluster scores, about 94% were above 0 in a later analysis, which found that TCRs clustered in the first cohort also tended to co-occur in the 90 to 150 validation repertoires. The study listed 164 TCR beta chains as associated with cytomegalovirus. The authors suggested that the approach could potentially be generalized to other disease states and immunological phenotypes. In vitro tests confirmed that a few of the cytomegalovirus-associated TCR beta chains recognize cytomegalovirus antigens.

The germline ends are 10 bases apart after V is trimmed by 6 bases and J by 1 base. The CDR3 starts with the cysteine, ends with the phenylalanine, and has 14 residues. The read is trimmed to its CDR3 DNA, 42 bases read in frame from base 1. The CDR1 and CDR2 encoded by the germline V gene are LGHNA and YNFKEQ. The donors were included in the validation cohort of 100 to 150 subjects, a group kept apart from the roughly 700-subject first cohort. The count of this clone is one. The clone's antigen remains unknown. No base-level quality is on record; no much larger clone is a single base apart. The library was made by the immunoSEQ multiplex PCR assay. As for how the authors treated the data: A statistical classification framework was developed to diagnose cytomegalovirus status using the catalog of TCR beta chain sequences. TCRdb re-hosts the immuneACCESS table, in-frame sequences only. Its copies lack some clones; in the studies checked, an unresolved V gene accounts for under half of them, and the cause for the rest is not known. That table furnishes V, J and clone size, whereas the DNA furnished D and trimming. The sample table shows 150,000 to 250,000 clones, and 84% are seen once. Around 15% of the sample goes to the ten largest clones.

The source material was PBMCs. The chain joins TRBV4-2 to TRBJ2-4; the D gene is perhaps TRBD2, from 5 matching bases. The source is a woman in her thirties in good health and CMV-seropositive. CDR3 protein: CASRSPGAKNIQYF. In nucleotide form, the sequence is TGTGCCAGCAGATCACCGGGGGCCAAAAACATTCAGTACTTC.